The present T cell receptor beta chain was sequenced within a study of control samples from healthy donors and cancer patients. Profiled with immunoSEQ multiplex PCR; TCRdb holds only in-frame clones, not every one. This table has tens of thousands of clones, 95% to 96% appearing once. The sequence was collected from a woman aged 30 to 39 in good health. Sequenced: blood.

In DNA form, the CDR3 reads TGTGCCAGCATCCAGACTAGCGGGAGACCCGGGGAGCTGTTTTTT. This sequence encodes CASIQTSGRPGELFF. The chain links TRBV28 to TRBJ2-2; TRBD2 agrees at 12 bases. Germline trimming cut 7 bases from V and 6 bases from J; bases unmatched to any gene: 6. There are 15 residues in the CDR3. Per germline, CDR1 MDHEN and CDR2 SYDVKM.